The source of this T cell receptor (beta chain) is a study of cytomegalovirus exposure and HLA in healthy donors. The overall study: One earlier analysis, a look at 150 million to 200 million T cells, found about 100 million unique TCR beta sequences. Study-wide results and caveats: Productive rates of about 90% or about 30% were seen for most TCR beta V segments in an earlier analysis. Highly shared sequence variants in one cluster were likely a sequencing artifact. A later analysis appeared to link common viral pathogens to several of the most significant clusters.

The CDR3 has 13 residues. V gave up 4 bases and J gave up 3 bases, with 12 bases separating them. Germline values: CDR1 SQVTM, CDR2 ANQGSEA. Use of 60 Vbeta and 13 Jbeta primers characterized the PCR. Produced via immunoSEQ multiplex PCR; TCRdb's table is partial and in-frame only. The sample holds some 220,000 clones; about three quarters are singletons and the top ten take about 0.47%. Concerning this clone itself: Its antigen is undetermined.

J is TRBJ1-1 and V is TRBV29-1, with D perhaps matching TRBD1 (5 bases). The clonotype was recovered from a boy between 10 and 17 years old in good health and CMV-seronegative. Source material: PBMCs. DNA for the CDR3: TGCAGCGTTGGCGTACAGGCCTACACTGAAGCTTTCTTT. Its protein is CSVGVQAYTEAFF.